A single sample is the source of the 9 T cell receptor beta chains below, sequenced in a study of technical replicates of blood from a few donors. Here immunoSEQ multiplex PCR was the method, and the copy in TCRdb shows in-frame clones only, minus some. The table has 70,000 to 95,000 clones, 95% to 98% seen once. The sample was T cells isolated from PBMCs. The receptor source for this set is a human donor in good health.

The rearrangement links TRBV9 to TRBJ2-7; possible D gene TRBD1, 5 bases. The V gene lost 0 bases and the J gene lost 0 bases, with 19 bases spanning the gap. This CDR3 contains 18 residues. Germline V gives CDR1 SGDLS, CDR2 YYNGEE. In DNA form, the CDR3 reads TGTGCCAGCAGCGTAGGGCCAGGGCCCTTGCTTACCTCCTACGAGCAGTACTTC. This translates into CASSVGPGPLLTSYEQYF.

The rearrangement uses TRBV18 and TRBJ1-1; TRBD1 is a possible D gene (5 bases). The CDR3 length is 12 residues. Germline V gene lookup returns CDR1 KGHSH and CDR2 LQKENI. The V end lost 3 bases, the J end lost 7 bases, and 9 bases lay between the germline ends. The CDR3 DNA sequence: TGTGCCAGCTCACCGGACACGTTTGAAGCTTTCTTT. It is translated as CASSPDTFEAFF.

This sequence joins TRBV28 and TRBJ2-1, with 8 bases lining up with TRBD1. Germline lookup yields CDR1 MDHEN and CDR2 SYDVKM. V dropped 8 bases and J dropped 7; count of bases not matched to a gene: 4. The CDR3 loop spans 12 amino acids. CDR3 DNA sequence: TGTGCCAGCCACAGGGGGGTAAATGAGCAGTTCTTC. This codes for CASHRGVNEQFF. Full variable domain (rest looked up from reference TRBV28 and TRBJ2-1): DVKVTQSSRYLVKRTGEKVFLECVQDMDHENMFWYRQDPGLGLRLIYFSYDVKMKEKGDIPEGYSVSREKKERFSLILESASTNQTSMYLCASHRGVNEQFFGPGTRLTVL.

This chain links TRBV7-6 with TRBJ2-1; D call uncertain. The ends were cut back, 3 bases at V and 6 bases at J, with 18 bases in the middle. The CDR3 loop spans 16 amino acids. CDR1 is SGHVS and CDR2 is FNYEAQ in the germline V gene. The CDR3 sequence is CASSFGSARVPNEQFF. The CDR3 DNA is TGTGCCAGCAGCTTCGGGTCCGCGAGAGTCCCCAATGAGCAGTTCTTC.

This clone appeared once. The chain has TRBV11-3 and TRBJ2-2, with TRBD1 identical over 12 bases. The CDR3 extends over 18 amino acids. Unmatched junction bases numbered 13, after V lost 4 bases and J lost 7 bases. Germline CDR1 SGHNT, CDR2 YENEEA. The CDR3 protein is CASSSYPWDRGRSGELFF. Here the CDR3 DNA reads TGTGCCAGCAGCTCCTACCCCTGGGACAGGGGGCGGAGCGGGGAGCTGTTTTTT.

The chain couples TRBV28 to TRBJ1-1; 9 bases are shared with TRBD1. There are 14 residues in the CDR3. Germline V gene data show CDR1 as MDHEN and CDR2 as SYDVKM. V shed 7 bases, J shed 4 bases, and the junction held 7 bases outside the gene matches. The CDR3 DNA follows: TGTGCCAGCACCCCAGGACAGGGGCCCACTGAAGCTTTCTTT. It encodes CASTPGQGPTEAFF.

The V call is TRBV6-5, the J call TRBJ1-4; 9 nucleotides agree with TRBD1. CDR3 length: 13 residues. J was trimmed by 7 bases and V by 6 bases; bases with no gene match: 3. CDR1 and CDR2 from the germline V gene are MNHEY and SVGAGI. The CDR3 is CASRQGASEKLFF. In nucleotides, the CDR3 is TGTGCCAGCAGACAGGGGGCAAGTGAAAAACTGTTTTTT.

This clone was recorded a few times. The chain has TRBV29-1 and TRBJ1-1; D not certain. Germline V gives CDR1 SQVTM, CDR2 ANQGSEA. Trimming took off 8 bases at V and 3 bases at J, with 4 bases between the two ends. CDR3 length: 9 amino acids. The CDR3 reads CSSHTEAFF. In DNA form, the CDR3 reads TGCAGCTCTCACACTGAAGCTTTCTTT.

This chain uses TRBV30 with TRBJ2-4; tentatively, D is TRBD2 (6 bases). The CDR3 covers 14 residues. CDR1 is GTSNPN and CDR2 is SVGIG in the germline V gene (reference sequence). Trimming stripped 0 bases from V and 8 bases from J, with 14 bases between. DNA of the CDR3: TGTGCCTGGAGTGTATTGCGGGGTGTAGACATTCAGTACTTC. Translating gives CAWSVLRGVDIQYF.